Each of the 18 T cell receptor beta chains below was sequenced from the same sample in a study of Ad26.COV2.S vaccination and SARS-CoV-2 variants. The repertoire was sequenced with immunoSEQ multiplex PCR; TCRdb's copy has only in-frame clones and lacks some. The repertoire holds some 350,000 clones, with about 90% as singletons. This specimen consisted of peripheral blood, obtained after recovery from COVID-19. These receptor sequences come from a human donor who had recovered from COVID-19.

The rearrangement joins TRBV11-2 to TRBJ2-5; D remains ambiguous. The germline V gene has CDR1 SGHAT and CDR2 FQNNGV. The V end was cut by 6 bases, the J end by 5 bases, with 4 bases between. CDR3 length equals 10 residues. The CDR3 DNA is TGTGCCAGCAGGGGGGAGACCCAGTACTTC. As protein: CASRGETQYF. The variable domain in full, with the rest retrieved from reference TRBV11-2 and TRBJ2-5, is EAGVAQSPRYKIIEKRQSVAFWCNPISGHATLYWYQQILGQGPKLLIQFQNNGVVDDSQLPKDRFSAERLKGVDSTLKIQPAKLEDSAVYLCASRGETQYFGPGTRLLVL.

The V gene is TRBV3-1 (or the pseudogene TRBV3-2), the J gene TRBJ1-4; D is uncertain. Germline V gene sequence: CDR1 LGHDT, CDR2 YNNKEL (reference sequence). The CDR3 spans 14 residues. V lost 1 base and J lost 6, with 9 bases in between. As DNA, the CDR3 is TGTGCCAGCAGCCAAGGGACCCGCCATGAAAAACTGTTTTTT. This codes for CASSQGTRHEKLFF.

This clone was counted a few times. The chain uses TRBV3-1 (or the pseudogene TRBV3-2) and TRBJ2-3, with TRBD2 matching 9 bases. Germline V gene sequence: CDR1 LGHDT, CDR2 YNNKEL (reference sequence). The CDR3 consists of 15 residues. Losses at the gene ends were 4 bases for V and 2 bases for J; bases not matched to a gene: 4. CDR3 bases: TGTGCCAGCAGCCTTAGCGGGGGCTTCACAGATACGCAGTATTTT. Protein sequence: CASSLSGGFTDTQYF.

In this sample, this clone turned up a few times. The V call is TRBV19, the J call TRBJ1-1, with D tentatively TRBD1 (6 bases). Per germline, CDR1 LNHDA and CDR2 SQIVND (reference sequence). The V gene lost 6 bases and the J gene lost 5 bases, with 10 bases spanning the gap. The CDR3 runs to 12 residues. This CDR3 is CASSKQGTEAFF. The CDR3 nucleotides are TGTGCCAGTAGCAAACAGGGAACTGAAGCTTTCTTT.

V gene TRBV6-1 combines with J gene TRBJ2-5; perhaps TRBD1 as D (8 bases). The CDR3 has 15 amino acids. In germline, CDR1 is MNHNS, CDR2 SASEGT. V was pared by 4 bases and J by 5 bases, with 17 bases between. The CDR3 region has the DNA TGTGCCAGCAGTGGGGAGACAGGGGAGGGGGAGACCCAGTACTTC. Its protein is CASSGETGEGETQYF.

V and J are TRBV3-1 (or the pseudogene TRBV3-2) and TRBJ1-4; no definite D call. CDR1 LGHDT and CDR2 YNNKEL come from the germline V gene (reference sequence). With 4 bases removed from V and 3 bases from J, the gap between germline ends came to 9 bases. This CDR3 has 14 amino acids. As DNA, the CDR3 is TGTGCCAGCAGCCCTCCGATGCCTAATGAAAAACTGTTTTTT. Its translation is CASSPPMPNEKLFF.

The chain employs TRBV7-8 and TRBJ2-1; 12 bases fit TRBD2. CDR3 length: 16 residues. V lost 4 bases and J lost 6; bases outside the gene matches: 7. Germline-derived CDR1 and CDR2 are SGHVS and FQNEAQ. The CDR3 reads CASSYTSGGFSNEQFF. CDR3 in DNA: TGTGCCAGCAGCTATACTAGCGGGGGGTTTTCCAATGAGCAGTTCTTC.

The chain uses TRBV7-6 and TRBJ1-1; D gene ambiguous. V shed 0 bases and J shed 0 bases, with 8 bases lying between them. Germline CDR1 is SGHVS and CDR2 is FNYEAQ. This CDR3 has 15 amino acids. The CDR3: CASSLAGGMNTEAFF. The CDR3 nucleotides are TGTGCCAGCAGCTTAGCAGGCGGCATGAACACTGAAGCTTTCTTT.

V is TRBV5-1 and J is TRBJ2-7; weak D call: TRBD2 (8 bases). The CDR3 runs 17 residues. Trimming cost V 4 bases and J 6 bases, with 26 bases left between them. Germline CDR1 and CDR2: SGHRS and YFSETQ. Written as DNA, the CDR3 is TGCGCCAGCAGCCCGGGGGGGACAGCAACCTCCCGCGGCGAGCAGTACTTC. Its protein product is CASSPGGTATSRGEQYF.

The chain is built from TRBV6-5 and TRBJ2-2, with D tentatively TRBD1 or TRBD2 (5 bases each). The CDR3 extends over 14 amino acids. V was shortened by 4 bases and J by 4 bases, with 10 bases between the two germline ends. The germline V gene has CDR1 MNHEY and CDR2 SVGAGI. In nucleotides, the CDR3 is TGTGCCAGCAGTTGGAGAGGGGCCACCGGGGAGCTGTTTTTT. This gives the protein CASSWRGATGELFF.

The count of this clone is one. The genes are TRBV6-6 and TRBJ1-1, with a tentative D call TRBD1 (6 bases). Trimming cost V 5 bases and J 3 bases, with 13 bases left between them. The CDR3 sequence is 14 residues long. The germline CDR1 and CDR2 sequences are MNHNY and SVGAGI (reference sequence). In nucleotides, the CDR3 is TGTGCCAGCAGTCGCGGACAGTCTTACACTGAAGCTTTCTTT. As protein: CASSRGQSYTEAFF.

The V call is TRBV3-1 (or the pseudogene TRBV3-2), the J call TRBJ2-7, with unresolved D. Per the germline V gene, CDR1 is LGHDT and CDR2 is YNNKEL (reference sequence). Trimming cost V 5 bases and J 4 bases, with 6 bases left between them. The length of the CDR3 is 11 residues. DNA for the CDR3: TGTGCCAGCAGCGGATGGTACGAGCAGTACTTC. Protein sequence: CASSGWYEQYF.

This clone appeared a single time. The chain has TRBV11-2 and TRBJ1-3, with D perhaps matching TRBD1 (5 bases). CDR1 SGHAT and CDR2 FQNNGV come from the germline V gene. The CDR3 is 15 amino acids. V was pared by 2 bases and J by 0 bases, with 8 bases between. The DNA for the CDR3 is TGTGCCAGCAGCTTAAGGGGTGTCTCTGGAAACACCATATATTTT. This gives the protein CASSLRGVSGNTIYF. The entire variable domain, with the rest obtained from reference TRBV11-2 and TRBJ1-3, is as follows: EAGVAQSPRYKIIEKRQSVAFWCNPISGHATLYWYQQILGQGPKLLIQFQNNGVVDDSQLPKDRFSAERLKGVDSTLKIQPAKLEDSAVYLCASSLRGVSGNTIYFGEGSWLTVV.

This clone showed up just a few times. The CDR3 region is CASSPEGGGRGIQYF. The CDR3 nucleotides read TGCGCCAGCAGCCCAGAAGGCGGGGGCAGGGGCATTCAGTACTTC. This chain connects TRBV5-1 to TRBJ2-4; weak D call: TRBD2 (7 bases). Germline CDR1 is SGHRS and CDR2 is YFSETQ. This CDR3 comprises 15 residues. V was clipped by 4 bases and J by 9 bases, with 20 bases between them.

The gene calls are TRBV7-3 and TRBJ2-2; D uncertain. The V gene lost 5 bases and the J gene lost 3 bases, with 7 bases spanning the gap. The CDR3 sequence is 13 residues long. Germline-derived CDR1 and CDR2 are SGHTA and FQGTGA. The CDR3 region has the DNA TGTGCCAGCAGCCCGGTCGACACCGGGGAGCTGTTTTTT. As protein: CASSPVDTGELFF.

The chain uses TRBV9 and TRBJ2-7; 7 bases match TRBD2. The V gene's germline CDR1 is SGDLS and CDR2 YYNGEE. J lost 2 bases, V lost 4 bases, and 9 bases had no gene match. This CDR3 spans 15 amino acids. CDR3 region: CASSPSGAQTYEQYF. In nucleotides, the CDR3 is TGTGCCAGCAGCCCAAGCGGGGCTCAAACCTACGAGCAGTACTTC. The entire variable domain, with the rest obtained from reference TRBV9 and TRBJ2-7, is as follows: DSGVTQTPKHLITATGQRVTLRCSPRSGDLSVYWYQQSLDQGLQFLIQYYNGEERAKGNILERFSAQQFPDLHSELNLSSLELGDSALYFCASSPSGAQTYEQYFGPGTRLTVT.

The chain is built from TRBV7-9 and TRBJ2-7; 7 nucleotides line up with TRBD2. The V segment lost 5 bases and the J segment 6 bases; nucleotides outside the gene matches: 13. CDR1 is SEHNR and CDR2 is FQNEAQ in the germline V gene (reference sequence). This CDR3 has 15 amino acids. The CDR3 loop is CASSLGGLRLGEQYF. In nucleotides, the CDR3 is TGTGCCAGCAGCCTGGGGGGGTTAAGGCTCGGCGAGCAGTACTTC.

J is TRBJ1-1 and V is TRBV10-3; D call uncertain. This CDR3 is built from 18 residues. The V end was cut by 0 bases, the J end by 10 bases, with 27 bases between. CDR1 is ENHRY, CDR2 SYGVKD, per germline. This chain's CDR3 is CAISESTQRTRGGSRAFF. For the CDR3, the DNA is TGTGCCATCAGTGAGTCGACTCAACGGACTCGAGGTGGATCGCGAGCTTTCTTT.